Presented here are 20 T cell receptor beta chains from one specimen sequenced in a study of blood T cell repertoires in COVID-19. The protocol was immunoSEQ multiplex PCR, while the TCRdb copy is restricted to in-frame clones and leaves out a portion. The sample has roughly 150,000 clones, roughly 85% seen once. The specimen was PBMCs or T cells enriched from blood (not recorded which). All receptors derive from a man aged 45 to 65 who had recovered from COVID-19.

This chain uses TRBV27 with TRBJ2-3; TRBD2 aligns across 7 bases. Germline V lookup: CDR1 MNHEY, CDR2 SMNVEV (reference sequence). V dropped 3 bases and J dropped 1; count of bases not matched to a gene: 7. The CDR3 is 16 residues long. The CDR3 nucleotides are TGTGCCAGCAGTTTCGCACTAGCGTGGGGCACAGATACGCAGTATTTT. Translation gives CASSFALAWGTDTQYF.

This chain connects TRBV19 to TRBJ1-4; D is perhaps TRBD1 (5 bases). The CDR3 consists of 14 residues. Trimming took 7 bases from V and 1 from J, leaving 10 bases between them. CDR1 is LNHDA and CDR2 is SQIVND in the germline V gene (reference sequence). CDR3 sequence: CASTTAGTNEKLFF. DNA of the CDR3: TGTGCCAGTACGACAGCCGGAACTAATGAAAAACTGTTTTTT.

This rearrangement joins TRBV5-1 to TRBJ2-7; TRBD2 matches 14 bases. V gave up 0 bases and J gave up 3 bases; unmatched junction bases: 8. The CDR3 covers 18 residues. Germline loops: CDR1 SGHRS, CDR2 YFSETQ. CDR3 coding DNA: TGCGCCAGCAGCTTGGTTCCAGGGACTAGCGGGGGTTACTACGAGCAGTACTTC. Encoded protein: CASSLVPGTSGGYYEQYF.

A single count supports this clone. The V and J genes are TRBV18 and TRBJ2-2; 8 bases match TRBD2. CDR1 and CDR2 (germline): KGHSH, LQKENI. V lost 3 bases and J lost 3; bases outside the gene matches: 3. The CDR3 contains 15 residues. As DNA, the CDR3 is TGTGCCAGCTCACCGAGCGGGAGTCACACCGGGGAGCTGTTTTTT. This gives the protein CASSPSGSHTGELFF.

CDR3 nucleotide sequence: TGTGCCAGCAGCTTGGTCTTATACACAGATACGCAGTATTTT. Translation gives CASSLVLYTDTQYF. The chain is built from TRBV5-5 and TRBJ2-3; D is undetermined. Germline loops: CDR1 SGHKS, CDR2 YYEKEE (reference sequence). The V gene lost 0 bases and the J gene lost 2 bases, with 7 bases spanning the gap. This CDR3 has 14 residues.

The chain uses TRBV30 and TRBJ2-3, with 7 bases matching TRBD2. The length of the CDR3 is 16 residues. J lost 3 bases, V lost 2 bases, and 11 bases had no gene match. The germline CDR1 and CDR2 sequences are GTSNPN and SVGIG (reference sequence). Here the CDR3 reads CAWSPLGGGATDTQYF. As DNA, the CDR3 is TGTGCCTGGAGTCCTCTTGGGGGGGGAGCAACAGATACGCAGTATTTT.

This clone was observed a single time. J is TRBJ2-7 and V is TRBV21-1; the D call in the table, TRBD1, was not verified against the DNA. TRBV21-1 is deemed a pseudogene. The CDR3 contains 15 residues. CDR3 sequence reads: CASSSYRGQAYEQYF. CDR3 DNA sequence: TGTGCCAGCAGCTCTTACAGGGGGCAGGCCTACGAGCAGTACTTC.

The chain couples TRBV5-1 to TRBJ2-1, with TRBD1 matching 7 bases. Germline V gives CDR1 SGHRS, CDR2 YFSETQ. V was clipped by 4 bases and J by 6 bases; unmatched bases: 7. The CDR3 loop spans 14 amino acids. The CDR3 DNA is TGCGCCAGCAGCGGAAGGACAGGTAGCAATGAGCAGTTCTTC. Encoded protein: CASSGRTGSNEQFF.

The chain couples TRBV24-1 to TRBJ2-2, with 11 bases lining up with TRBD1. Trimming removed 4 bases from V and 5 bases from J; junction bases left unmatched: 11. The V gene's germline CDR1 is KGHDR and CDR2 SFDVKD. This CDR3 contains 18 residues. CDR3: CATSDNTGTGGGTGELFF. Written as DNA, the CDR3 is TGTGCCACCAGTGACAATACCGGGACAGGGGGAGGGACCGGGGAGCTGTTTTTT.

This clone was seen more than once but under ten times. The rearrangement links TRBV29-1 to TRBJ1-5, with D unclear. The CDR3 is 14 residues long. V was clipped by 5 bases and J by 0 bases, with 11 bases between them. Germline CDR1 and CDR2: SQVTM and ANQGSEA. DNA for the CDR3: TGCAGCGTTACATTACAGACTAGCAATCAGCCCCAGCATTTT. This sequence encodes CSVTLQTSNQPQHF.

The chain joins TRBV6-5 to TRBJ1-2; D ambiguous. Germline-derived CDR1 and CDR2 are MNHEY and SVGAGI. This CDR3 has 12 residues. V was cut by 5 bases and J by 8 bases, with 12 bases left in between. CDR3: CASSPLGFGYTF. CDR3 nucleotide sequence: TGTGCCAGCAGTCCCCTCGGGTTCGGCTACACCTTC.

This rearrangement joins TRBV5-5 to TRBJ1-2; 7 bases fit TRBD1. The CDR3 extends over 13 amino acids. Germline trimming cut 1 base from V and 7 bases from J; bases unmatched to any gene: 4. Germline CDR1 and CDR2: SGHKS and YYEKEE (reference sequence). CDR3 coding DNA: TGTGCCAGCAGCTTGCCAGGGGGGACTGGCTACACCTTC. Protein product: CASSLPGGTGYTF.

The chain employs TRBV2 and TRBJ1-4; the D is unclear. The CDR3 has 11 residues. Germline V gene data show CDR1 as SNHLY and CDR2 as FYNNEI. With 6 bases removed from V and 5 bases from J, the gap between germline ends came to 4 bases. The DNA of the CDR3 is TGTGCCAGCAGCGTGAATGAAAAACTGTTTTTT. Translated, it gives CASSVNEKLFF.

V and J are TRBV11-2 and TRBJ2-3; 11 bases are shared with TRBD2. Trimming at V came to 1 base and at J to 2 bases, leaving 5 bases not matched to a gene. Germline V gene data show CDR1 as SGHAT and CDR2 as FQNNGV. The CDR3 length is 17 residues. CDR3 sequence reads: CASSLVRTSGLTDTQYF. For the CDR3, the DNA is TGTGCCAGCAGCTTAGTTAGGACTAGCGGGCTCACAGATACGCAGTATTTT.

This rearrangement joins TRBV6-6 to TRBJ1-5; TRBD1 matches at 9 bases. Per germline, CDR1 MNHNY and CDR2 SVGAGI (reference sequence). V lost 2 bases and J lost 5; bases outside the gene matches: 4. The CDR3 length is 15 residues. For the CDR3, the DNA is TGTGCCAGCAGTTACGGGGACAGGGCCTATCAGCCCCAGCATTTT. Translating gives CASSYGDRAYQPQHF.

The rearrangement uses TRBV7-2 and TRBJ2-7; 14 bases are shared with TRBD2. V dropped 5 bases and J dropped 2; count of bases not matched to a gene: 8. Germline V lookup: CDR1 SGHTA, CDR2 FQGNSA. The CDR3 runs to 17 residues. CDR3 sequence reads: CASSVGGLAGETYEQYF. The DNA of the CDR3 is TGTGCCAGCAGCGTTGGGGGACTAGCGGGAGAAACCTACGAGCAGTACTTC.

CDR3 DNA sequence: TGTGCCAGCAGCGTAGGAGGACAGGGTTGGGATACGCAGTATTTT. Translated, it gives CASSVGGQGWDTQYF. The chain is built from TRBV9 and TRBJ2-3; 8 bases match TRBD1. J was trimmed by 6 bases and V by 0 bases; bases with no gene match: 6. CDR3 length equals 15 residues. Germline lookup yields CDR1 SGDLS and CDR2 YYNGEE.

The chain uses TRBV5-1 and TRBJ2-7; 8 nucleotides agree with TRBD1. Germline loops: CDR1 SGHRS, CDR2 YFSETQ. J was trimmed by 4 bases and V by 3 bases; bases with no gene match: 6. The CDR3 sequence is 14 residues long. The CDR3 nucleotides read TGCGCCAGCAGCTCCGGACAGGGAGAGTACGAGCAGTACGTC. It yields the protein CASSSGQGEYEQYV.

This clone was detected once. V usage is TRBV5-4 and J usage is TRBJ2-7, with TRBD2 as a possible D gene (5 bases). The length of the CDR3 is 14 residues. Trimming took off 0 bases at V and 5 bases at J, with 12 bases between the two ends. Per the germline V gene, CDR1 is SGHNT and CDR2 is YYREEE (reference sequence). The CDR3 sequence is CASSLGLAINEQYF. As DNA, the CDR3 is TGTGCCAGCAGCTTGGGGTTAGCGATCAACGAGCAGTACTTC.

The chain carries TRBV19 and TRBJ1-2, with 8 bases that match TRBD1. Trimming removed 7 bases from V and 4 bases from J; junction bases left unmatched: 5. The CDR3 length is 13 residues. Germline loops: CDR1 LNHDA, CDR2 SQIVND (reference sequence). CDR3 sequence (DNA): TGTGCCAGTACCGACAGGGGTTTCTATGGCTACACCTTC. Its protein is CASTDRGFYGYTF.